This section outlines one T cell receptor beta chain sequence together with its context. Its antigen remains unidentified. The data originate from a study of T-cell reconstitution after alpha-beta-depleted transplantation in children. During its preparation, the TCRbeta library received unique molecular identifiers. TCRdb re-derived calls from the PCR reads in MiXCR, one entry per CDR3 protein. The sample lists some 600,000 distinct CDR3 sequences, 10% to 15% occurring once. General study points: Recipient T cells and thymic progenitors that survived were the source of the high TCRbeta diversity seen at day 60 in some patients.

Germline CDR1 SGHTA, CDR2 FQGNSA. Trimming stripped 5 bases from V and 14 bases from J, with 19 bases between. This CDR3 has 13 amino acids. The source is a male patient under 18 who had a stem cell transplant for acute myeloid leukemia, so the T cells may come from the graft donor. This rearrangement joins TRBV7-2 to TRBJ2-4; D may be TRBD2 (5 bases). Sequences were derived from PBMCs, mostly from graft donor cells, sampled 360 days after TCRalphabeta/CD19-depleted stem cell transplant. The CDR3 loop reads CASSPTHEGFKYF. CDR3 nucleotide sequence: TGTGCCAGCAGCCCAACCCATGAGGGCTTTAAGTACTTC.